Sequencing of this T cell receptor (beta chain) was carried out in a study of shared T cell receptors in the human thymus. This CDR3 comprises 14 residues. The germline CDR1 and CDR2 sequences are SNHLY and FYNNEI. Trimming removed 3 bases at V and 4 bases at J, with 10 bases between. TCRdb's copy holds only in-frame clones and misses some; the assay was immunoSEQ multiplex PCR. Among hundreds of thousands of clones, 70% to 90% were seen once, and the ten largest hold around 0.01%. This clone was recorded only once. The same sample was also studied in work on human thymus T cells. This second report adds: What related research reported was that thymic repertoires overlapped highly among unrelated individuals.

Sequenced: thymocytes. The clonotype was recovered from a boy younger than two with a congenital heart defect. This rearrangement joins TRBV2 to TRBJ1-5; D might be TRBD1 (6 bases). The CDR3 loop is CASSETGTNQPQHF. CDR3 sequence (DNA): TGTGCCAGCAGTGAGACAGGTACAAATCAGCCCCAGCATTTT.